What follows describes a single T cell receptor (beta chain). Its matching antigen is unknown. Clones were sequenced by immunoSEQ multiplex PCR, and TCRdb holds only the in-frame ones, with some missing. Of tens of thousands of clones listed, about 85% are singletons. The CDR3 is made up of 18 amino acids. CDR1 SGHVS and CDR2 FQNEAQ come from the germline V gene. V gave up 3 bases and J gave up 3 bases, with 24 bases separating them. The data are from a study of glioma-infiltrating T cells after dendritic cell vaccination. Findings of the study overall: Higher TCR clonality did not directly relate to longer survival.

This receptor was obtained from a human donor with glioblastoma. The input for sequencing was blood, taken before dendritic cell vaccination. The chain uses TRBV7-8 and TRBJ2-7; possible D gene TRBD2, 7 bases. CDR3 sequence reads: CASSFSSVVGGPYYEQYF. For the CDR3, the DNA is TGTGCCAGCAGCTTTTCGTCGGTGGTCGGGGGGCCCTACTACGAGCAGTACTTC.